The rows below give T cell receptor beta chains drawn from one sample of a study of identical twins. Each CDR3 protein is one row after TCRdb ran MiXCR on the 5' RACE reads. The sample has about 200,000 distinct CDR3 sequences, 5% to 7% seen once. The sample was also linked to a second study, of T cells expressing NK-cell markers.

Sample: CD8+ T cells sorted from blood. The receptor source for this set is a woman younger than 30 in good health. The CDR3 runs from the conserved cysteine through the conserved F or W. The D gene is left open where the match is weak. Clone size is not always given. Where it is, it says once, few, many or a class for expanded clones.

j_call	clone_size	d_call	v_call	cdr3_nt	cdr3_aa
TRBJ2-7	few	-	TRBV7-2	TGTGCCAGCAGCTTAAGGGGGAACGACGAGCAGTACTTC	CASSLRGNDEQYF
TRBJ2-3	-	-	TRBV13	TGTGCCAGCAGCGCAACTCAACGGGTCACAGATACGCAGTATTTT	CASSATQRVTDTQYF
TRBJ2-1	-	-	TRBV2	TGTGCCAGCAGTGATGGCCTGCAGTTCTTC	CASSDGLQFF
TRBJ2-7	-	-	TRBV20-1	TGCAGTGCTAGAGATGGCGAGGGGGGGGCATACGAGCAGTACTTC	CSARDGEGGAYEQYF
TRBJ2-5	-	-	TRBV12-3/TRBV12-4	TGTGCCAGCAGTTTTAACGCGGGTGAGACCCAGTACTTC	CASSFNAGETQYF
TRBJ1-2	-	-	TRBV13	TGTGCCAGCAGCTTAGGGCGGTCAACTAACTATGGCTACACCTTC	CASSLGRSTNYGYTF
TRBJ2-7	few	TRBD1	TRBV9	TGTGCCAGCACCCCCGGTGGACAGGCCTACGAGCAGTACTTC	CASTPGGQAYEQYF
TRBJ2-7	few	TRBD2	TRBV6-5	TGTGCCAGCAGTTACTCGGTGGGAGGGCCCTCAGGCGAGCAGTACTTC	CASSYSVGGPSGEQYF
TRBJ2-3	-	TRBD2	TRBV20-1	TGCAGTGCCCTAGCGGGATTCACAGATACGCAGTATTTT	CSALAGFTDTQYF
TRBJ2-2	many	-	TRBV29-1	TGCAGCGTCCAATGGACCGGGGGGCCCGGGGAGCTGTTTTTT	CSVQWTGGPGELFF
TRBJ2-1	few	TRBD2	TRBV7-9	TGTGCCAGCAGCGCCCCGACTAGCGGGGGGACCTACAATGAGCAGTTCTTC	CASSAPTSGGTYNEQFF
TRBJ2-1	many	TRBD2	TRBV12-3/TRBV12-4	TGTGCCAGCAGTTTGCTAGCGGGAGTTCAGAATGAGCAGTTCTTC	CASSLLAGVQNEQFF
TRBJ2-1	few	-	TRBV3-1	TGTGCCAGCAGCCAGACTAGTCAGTACTCCTACAATGAGCAGTTCTTC	CASSQTSQYSYNEQFF
TRBJ2-7	-	-	TRBV13	TGTGCCAGCAGCTTATTAGCCGGTCGAAAGTCCTACGAGCAGTACTTC	CASSLLAGRKSYEQYF
TRBJ2-3	-	-	TRBV10-2	TGCGCCAGCATGGGGGGCAGTTTCACAGATACGCAGTATTTT	CASMGGSFTDTQYF